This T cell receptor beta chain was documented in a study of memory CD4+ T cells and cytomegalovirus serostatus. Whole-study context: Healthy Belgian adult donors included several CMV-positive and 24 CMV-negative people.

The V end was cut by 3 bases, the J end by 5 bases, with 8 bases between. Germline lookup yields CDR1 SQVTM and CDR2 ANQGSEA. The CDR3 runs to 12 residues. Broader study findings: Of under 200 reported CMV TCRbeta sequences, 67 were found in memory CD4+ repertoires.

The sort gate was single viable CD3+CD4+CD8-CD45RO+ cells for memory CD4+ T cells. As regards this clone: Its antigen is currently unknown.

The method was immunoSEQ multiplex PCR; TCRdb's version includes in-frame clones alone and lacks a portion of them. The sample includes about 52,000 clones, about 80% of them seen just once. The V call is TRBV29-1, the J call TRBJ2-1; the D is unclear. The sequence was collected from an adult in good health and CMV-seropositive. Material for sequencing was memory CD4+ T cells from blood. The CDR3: CSVDRNNNEQFF. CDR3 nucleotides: TGCAGCGTTGACAGGAATAACAATGAGCAGTTCTTC.